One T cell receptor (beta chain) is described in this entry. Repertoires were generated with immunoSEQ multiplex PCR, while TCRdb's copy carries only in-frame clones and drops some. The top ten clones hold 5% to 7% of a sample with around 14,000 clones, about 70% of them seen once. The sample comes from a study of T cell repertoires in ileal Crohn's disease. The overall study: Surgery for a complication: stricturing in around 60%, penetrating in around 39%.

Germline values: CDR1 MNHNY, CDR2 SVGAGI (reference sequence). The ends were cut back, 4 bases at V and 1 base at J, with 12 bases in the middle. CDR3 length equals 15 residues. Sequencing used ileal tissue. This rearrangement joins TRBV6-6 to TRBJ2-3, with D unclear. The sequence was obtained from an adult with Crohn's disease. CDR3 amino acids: CASSSLMTGTDTQYF. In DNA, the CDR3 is TGTGCCAGCAGTTCCCTGATGACGGGCACAGATACGCAGTATTTT.